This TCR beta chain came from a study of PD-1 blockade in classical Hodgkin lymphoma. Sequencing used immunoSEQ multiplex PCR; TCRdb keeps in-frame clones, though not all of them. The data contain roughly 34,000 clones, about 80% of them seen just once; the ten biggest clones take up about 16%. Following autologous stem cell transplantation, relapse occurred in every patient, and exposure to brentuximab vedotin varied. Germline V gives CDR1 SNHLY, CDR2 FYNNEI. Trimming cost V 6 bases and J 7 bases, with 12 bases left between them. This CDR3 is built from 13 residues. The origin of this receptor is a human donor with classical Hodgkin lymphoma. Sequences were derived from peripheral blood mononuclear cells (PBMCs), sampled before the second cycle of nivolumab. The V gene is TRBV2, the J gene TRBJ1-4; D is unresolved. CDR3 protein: CASRRVPGEKLFF. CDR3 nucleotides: TGTGCCAGCAGGCGGGTCCCTGGTGAAAAACTGTTTTTT. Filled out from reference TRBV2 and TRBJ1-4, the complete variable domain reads EPEVTQTPSHQVTQMGQEVILRCVPISNHLYFYWYRQILGQKVEFLVSFYNNEISEKSEIFDDQFSVERPDGSNFTLKIRSTKLEDSAMYFCASRRVPGEKLFFGSGTQLSVL.